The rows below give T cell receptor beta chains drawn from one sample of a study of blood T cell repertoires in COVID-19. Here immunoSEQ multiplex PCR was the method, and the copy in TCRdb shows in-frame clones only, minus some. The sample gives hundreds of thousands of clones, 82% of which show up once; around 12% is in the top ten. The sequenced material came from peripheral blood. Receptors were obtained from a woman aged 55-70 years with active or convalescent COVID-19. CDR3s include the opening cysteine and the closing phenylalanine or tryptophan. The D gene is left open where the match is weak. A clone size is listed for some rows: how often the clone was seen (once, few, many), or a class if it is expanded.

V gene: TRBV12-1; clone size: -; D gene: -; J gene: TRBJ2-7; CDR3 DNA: TGTGCCAGCAGCTTACAGGGGCACGAGCAGTACTTC; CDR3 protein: CASSLQGHEQYF
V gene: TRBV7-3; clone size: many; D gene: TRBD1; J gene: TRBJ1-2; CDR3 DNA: TGTGCCAGCAGCATAAAGGGGACAGGGGAGACCTATGGCTACACCTTC; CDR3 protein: CASSIKGTGETYGYTF
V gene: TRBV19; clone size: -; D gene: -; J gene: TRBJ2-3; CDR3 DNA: TGTGCCAGTAGTATGCAGGGCACAGATACGCAGTATTTT; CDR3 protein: CASSMQGTDTQYF
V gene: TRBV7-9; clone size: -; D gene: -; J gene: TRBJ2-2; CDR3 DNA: TGTGCCAGCAGCTTAGCTGGGTCGGGGGTAAACACCGGGGAGCTGTTTTTT; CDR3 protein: CASSLAGSGVNTGELFF
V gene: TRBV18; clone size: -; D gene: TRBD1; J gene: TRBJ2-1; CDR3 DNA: TGTGCCAGCTCCCATTACTCGGGACAGGGTGCGAATGAGCAGTTCTTC; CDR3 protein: CASSHYSGQGANEQFF
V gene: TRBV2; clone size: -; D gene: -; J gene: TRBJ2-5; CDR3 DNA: TGTGCCAGCAGTCGTTGGGGGCGGGAAGAGACCCAGTACTTC; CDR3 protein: CASSRWGREETQYF
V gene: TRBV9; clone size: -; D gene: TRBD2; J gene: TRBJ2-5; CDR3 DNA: TGTGCCAGCAGCTCCCGAGGACTAGCGGTCGAGACCCAGTACTTC; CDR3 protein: CASSSRGLAVETQYF
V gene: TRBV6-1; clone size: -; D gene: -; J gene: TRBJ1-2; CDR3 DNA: TGTGCCAGCAGTGAGCGGTCCCTTGGGGGCTACACCTTC; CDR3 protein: CASSERSLGGYTF
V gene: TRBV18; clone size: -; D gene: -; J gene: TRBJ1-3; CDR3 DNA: TGTGCCAGCTCCGGGAGGGGACGAAACACCATATATTTT; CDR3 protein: CASSGRGRNTIYF
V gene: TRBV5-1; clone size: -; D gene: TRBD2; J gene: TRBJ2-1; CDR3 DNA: TGCGCCAGCAGCTCACGGACTAGCGGGGGAAGCTCCTACAATGAGCAGTTCTTC; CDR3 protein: CASSSRTSGGSSYNEQFF
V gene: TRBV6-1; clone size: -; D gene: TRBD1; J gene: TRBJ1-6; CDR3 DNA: TGTGCCAGCAGTGAGGGTGGGACAGGTTCACCCCTCCACTTT; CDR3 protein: CASSEGGTGSPLHF
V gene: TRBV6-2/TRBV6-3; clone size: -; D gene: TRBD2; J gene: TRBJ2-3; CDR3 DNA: TGTGCCAGCAGTTACGATGGGGGGGGTACGCAGTATTTT; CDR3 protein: CASSYDGGGTQYF
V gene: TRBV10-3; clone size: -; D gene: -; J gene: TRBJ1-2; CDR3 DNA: TGTGCCATCAGTGAGGGGCAGGGGTATGGCTACACCTTC; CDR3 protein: CAISEGQGYGYTF
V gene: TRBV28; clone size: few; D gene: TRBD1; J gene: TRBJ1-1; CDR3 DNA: TGTGCCAGCAGCAGCGGACAGGGACATGAAGCTTTCTTT; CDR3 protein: CASSSGQGHEAFF
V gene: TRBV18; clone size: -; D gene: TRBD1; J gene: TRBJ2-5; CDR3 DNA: TGTGCCAGCTCCCAGGGGGCCGGGGTGAAACAAGAGACCCAGTACTTC; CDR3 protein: CASSQGAGVKQETQYF
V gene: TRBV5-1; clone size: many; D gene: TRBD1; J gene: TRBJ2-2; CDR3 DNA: TGCGCCAGCAGCTGGACAGGGAGCCGGACCGGGGAGCTGTTTTTT; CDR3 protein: CASSWTGSRTGELFF
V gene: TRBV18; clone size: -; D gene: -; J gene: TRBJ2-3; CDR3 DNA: TGTGCCAGCTCACCACGAGTCCAAGCTCGGGTCACAGATACGCAGTATTTT; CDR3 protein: CASSPRVQARVTDTQYF
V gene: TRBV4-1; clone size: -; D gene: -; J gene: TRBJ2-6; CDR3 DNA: TGCGCCAGCAGCCAATCCTCTCGTGGCCTTGGGGCCAACGTCCTGACTTTC; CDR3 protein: CASSQSSRGLGANVLTF
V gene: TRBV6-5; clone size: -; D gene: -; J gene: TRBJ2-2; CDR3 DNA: TGTGCCAGCATGCTATTGCGCGACACCGGGGAGCTGTTTTTT; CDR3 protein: CASMLLRDTGELFF
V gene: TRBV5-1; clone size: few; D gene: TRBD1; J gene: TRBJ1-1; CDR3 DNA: TGCGCCAGCAGCTTGGGACCAGGGACAGGGTCGACTGAAGCTTTCTTT; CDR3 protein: CASSLGPGTGSTEAFF
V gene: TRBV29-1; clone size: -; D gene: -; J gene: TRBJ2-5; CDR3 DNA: TGCAGCGGAGGGGGGGGTCCTGGAGAGACCCAGTACTTC; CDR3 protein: CSGGGGPGETQYF
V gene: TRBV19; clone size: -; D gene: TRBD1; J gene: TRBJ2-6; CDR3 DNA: TGTGCCAGTAGTGCCAGACAGGGGACTGGGGCCAACGTCCTGACTTTC; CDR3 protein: CASSARQGTGANVLTF
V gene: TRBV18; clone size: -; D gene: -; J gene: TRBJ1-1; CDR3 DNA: TGTGCCAGCTCGCCGGACATAACTCCCACTGAAGCTTTCTTT; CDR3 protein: CASSPDITPTEAFF
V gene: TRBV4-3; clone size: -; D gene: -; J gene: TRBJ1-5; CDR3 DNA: TGCGCCAGCAGCCAAGATCGCGGCAGGGCCGGTGGGGCCCAGCATTTT; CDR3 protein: CASSQDRGRAGGAQHF
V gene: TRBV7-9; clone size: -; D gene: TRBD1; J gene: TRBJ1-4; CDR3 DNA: TGTGCCAGCAGCCTAATCGGCAGGGGGCGTCCCAAAAAGGAAAAACTGTTTTTT; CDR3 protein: CASSLIGRGRPKKEKLFF
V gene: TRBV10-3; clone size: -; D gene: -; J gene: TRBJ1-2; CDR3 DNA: TGTGCCACCGCAACCGGGGTTGACTATGGCTACACCTTC; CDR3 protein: CATATGVDYGYTF
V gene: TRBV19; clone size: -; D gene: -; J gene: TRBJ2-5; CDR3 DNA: TGTGCCAGTAGTAAGAGCCTTATTTGGGAGACCCAGTACTTC; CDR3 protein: CASSKSLIWETQYF
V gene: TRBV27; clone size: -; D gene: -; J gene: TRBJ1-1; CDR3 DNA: TGTGCCAGCAGTCTCCTAACCGACACTGAAGCTTTCTTT; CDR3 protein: CASSLLTDTEAFF
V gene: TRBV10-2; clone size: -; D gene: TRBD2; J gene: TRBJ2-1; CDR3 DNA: TGCGCCAGCAGTGAGCCGGGACTAGAAGTTCATGAGCAGTTCTTC; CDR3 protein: CASSEPGLEVHEQFF
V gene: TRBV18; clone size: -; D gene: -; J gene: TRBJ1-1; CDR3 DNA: TGTGCCAGCTCAGCCCTAGGGGGAGACACTGAAGCTTTCTTT; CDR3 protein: CASSALGGDTEAFF
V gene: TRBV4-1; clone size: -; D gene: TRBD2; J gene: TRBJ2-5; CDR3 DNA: TGCGCCAGCAGCAGAGCTAGCGGGGACGAAGAGACCCAGTACTTC; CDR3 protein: CASSRASGDEETQYF
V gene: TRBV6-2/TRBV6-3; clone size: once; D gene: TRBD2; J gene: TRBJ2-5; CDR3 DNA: TGTGCCAGCAGTACCTTAGGACTAGCGGAGTACTTC; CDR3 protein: CASSTLGLAEYF
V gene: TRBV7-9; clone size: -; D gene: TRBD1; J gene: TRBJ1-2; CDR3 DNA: TGTGCCAGCAGCCCCAACAGGGGGCTTGGCTACACCTTC; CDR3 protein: CASSPNRGLGYTF
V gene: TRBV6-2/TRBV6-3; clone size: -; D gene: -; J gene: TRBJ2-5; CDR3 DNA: TGTGCCAGCAGTTCCCTTTACCAGGGGAAGACCCAGTACTTC; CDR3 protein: CASSSLYQGKTQYF
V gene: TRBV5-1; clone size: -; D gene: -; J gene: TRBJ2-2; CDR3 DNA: TGCGCCAGCAGCTTGGATCGGGTAGGGAACACCGGGGAGCTGTTTTTT; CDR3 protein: CASSLDRVGNTGELFF
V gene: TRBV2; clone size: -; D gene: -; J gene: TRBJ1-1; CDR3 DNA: TGTGCCAGCAGCCCATTACAGGGCTGGCGCACTGAAGCTTTCTTT; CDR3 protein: CASSPLQGWRTEAFF
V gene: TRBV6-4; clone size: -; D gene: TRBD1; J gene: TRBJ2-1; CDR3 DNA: TGTGCCAGCAGGGAAGACAGGGGAAGAGGTGAGCAGTTCTTC; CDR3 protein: CASREDRGRGEQFF
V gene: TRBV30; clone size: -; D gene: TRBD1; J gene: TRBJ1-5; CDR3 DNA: TGTGCCTGGAGTGGGTTCGGACAGGGGGCGAACCAGCCCCAGCATTTT; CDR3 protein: CAWSGFGQGANQPQHF
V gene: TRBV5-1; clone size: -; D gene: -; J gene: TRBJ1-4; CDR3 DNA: TGCGCCAGCAGCTTGGTCCCAGGGGACCTTGAAAAACTGTTTTTT; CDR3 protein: CASSLVPGDLEKLFF
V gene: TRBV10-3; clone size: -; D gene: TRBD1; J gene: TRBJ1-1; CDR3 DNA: TGTGCCATCAGTGAGAGGGGAAGGACAGGGTCGAACACTGAAGCTTTCTTT; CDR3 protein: CAISERGRTGSNTEAFF
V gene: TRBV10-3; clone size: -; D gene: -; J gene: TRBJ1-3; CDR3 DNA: TGTGCCATCAGTGACCAGGGCGGGGACACCATATATTTT; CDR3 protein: CAISDQGGDTIYF
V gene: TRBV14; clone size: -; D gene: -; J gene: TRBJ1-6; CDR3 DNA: TGTGCCAGCAGCCAAGTAAGGCAGGCAAATTCACCCCTCCACTTT; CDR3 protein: CASSQVRQANSPLHF
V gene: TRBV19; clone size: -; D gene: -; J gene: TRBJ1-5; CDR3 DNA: TGTGCCAGTAGTATGGGCCCAAGCAATCAGCCCCAGCATTTT; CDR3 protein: CASSMGPSNQPQHF
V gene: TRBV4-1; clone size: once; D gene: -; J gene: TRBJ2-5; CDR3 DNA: TGCGCCAGCAGCCAAGAGGGTAGCCGTGGGGAGACCCAGTACTTC; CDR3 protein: CASSQEGSRGETQYF
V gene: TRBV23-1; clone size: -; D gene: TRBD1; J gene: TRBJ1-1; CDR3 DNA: TGCGCCAGCAGTCAGTACAACGGACAGGGAAACACTGAAGCTTTCTTT; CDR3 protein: CASSQYNGQGNTEAFF
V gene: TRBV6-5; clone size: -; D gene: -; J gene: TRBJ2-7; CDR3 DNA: TGTGCCAGCACTGCGTTGGCGGGGTCCTACGAGCAGTACTTC; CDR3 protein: CASTALAGSYEQYF
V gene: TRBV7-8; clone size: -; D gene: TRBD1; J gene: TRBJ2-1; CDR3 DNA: TGTGCCAGCAGCTTAGGATTAAGGGGGCTTAGGAATGAGCAGTTCTTC; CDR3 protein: CASSLGLRGLRNEQFF
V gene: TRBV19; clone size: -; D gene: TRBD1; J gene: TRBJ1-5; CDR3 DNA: TGTGCCAGTAGTGTAACAGGGGGCCTGAGCAATCAGCCCCAGCATTTT; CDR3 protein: CASSVTGGLSNQPQHF
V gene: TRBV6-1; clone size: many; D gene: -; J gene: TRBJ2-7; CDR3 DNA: TGTGCCAGCAGTGGAGCCCGGGACAACTCCTACGAGCAGTACTTC; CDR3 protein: CASSGARDNSYEQYF
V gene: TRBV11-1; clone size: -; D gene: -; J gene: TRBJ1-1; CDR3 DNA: TGTGCCAGCAGCTTTACAGGCTTGAACACTGAAGCTTTCTTT; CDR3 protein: CASSFTGLNTEAFF
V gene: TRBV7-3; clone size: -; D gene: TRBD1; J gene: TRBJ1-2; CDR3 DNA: TGTGCCAGCAGCTTAACGGCCCCCCGGGACAGTCATGGCTACACCTTC; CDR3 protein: CASSLTAPRDSHGYTF
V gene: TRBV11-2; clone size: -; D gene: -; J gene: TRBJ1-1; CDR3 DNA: TGTGCCAGCAGCCGTAGCGGGAACACTGAAGCTTTCTTT; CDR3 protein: CASSRSGNTEAFF
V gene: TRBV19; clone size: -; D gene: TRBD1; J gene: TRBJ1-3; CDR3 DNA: TGTGCCAGTAGACCGACAGGGTCGAGAAACACCATATATTTT; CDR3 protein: CASRPTGSRNTIYF
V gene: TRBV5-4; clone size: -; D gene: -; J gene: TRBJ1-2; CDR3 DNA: TGTGCCAGCAGCTTGGCCAGGGGCGCCGACTATGGCTACACCTTC; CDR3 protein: CASSLARGADYGYTF
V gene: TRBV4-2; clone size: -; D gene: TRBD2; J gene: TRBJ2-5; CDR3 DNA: TGTGCCAGCAGCCAAGAGACTAGCGGGAAGGAGACCCAGTACTTC; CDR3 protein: CASSQETSGKETQYF
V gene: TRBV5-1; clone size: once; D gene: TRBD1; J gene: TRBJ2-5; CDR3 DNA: TGCGCCAGCAGCAGACAGGGGCAATCACAAGAGACCCAGTACTTC; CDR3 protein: CASSRQGQSQETQYF
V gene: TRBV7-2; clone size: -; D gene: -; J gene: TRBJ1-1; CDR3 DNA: TGTGCCAGCAGCTTACGGGGAGGGGGGAACACTGAAGCTTTCTTT; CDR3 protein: CASSLRGGGNTEAFF
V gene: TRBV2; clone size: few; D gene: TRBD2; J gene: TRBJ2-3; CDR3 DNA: TGTGCCAGCAGTGAAGGGACTAGCGGGGGAGGAGATACGCAGTATTTT; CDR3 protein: CASSEGTSGGGDTQYF